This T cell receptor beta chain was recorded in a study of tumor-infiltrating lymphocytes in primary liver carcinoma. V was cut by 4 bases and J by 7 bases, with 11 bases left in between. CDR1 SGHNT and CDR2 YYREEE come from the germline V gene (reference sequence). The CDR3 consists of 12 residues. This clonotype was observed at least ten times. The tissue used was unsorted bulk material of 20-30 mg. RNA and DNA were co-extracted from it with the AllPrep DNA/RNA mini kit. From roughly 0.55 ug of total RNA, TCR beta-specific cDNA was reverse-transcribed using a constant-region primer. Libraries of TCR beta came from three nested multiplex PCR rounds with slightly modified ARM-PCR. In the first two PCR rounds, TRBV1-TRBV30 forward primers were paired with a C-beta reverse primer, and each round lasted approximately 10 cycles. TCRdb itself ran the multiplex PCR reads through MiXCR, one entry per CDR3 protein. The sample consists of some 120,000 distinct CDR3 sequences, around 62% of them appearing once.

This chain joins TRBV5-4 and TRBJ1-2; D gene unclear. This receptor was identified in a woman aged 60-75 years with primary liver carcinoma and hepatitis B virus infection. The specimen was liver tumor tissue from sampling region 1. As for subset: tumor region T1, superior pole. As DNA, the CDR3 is TGTGCCAGCAGCCCGGGAGAGGGTGGCTACACCTTC. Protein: CASSPGEGGYTF.